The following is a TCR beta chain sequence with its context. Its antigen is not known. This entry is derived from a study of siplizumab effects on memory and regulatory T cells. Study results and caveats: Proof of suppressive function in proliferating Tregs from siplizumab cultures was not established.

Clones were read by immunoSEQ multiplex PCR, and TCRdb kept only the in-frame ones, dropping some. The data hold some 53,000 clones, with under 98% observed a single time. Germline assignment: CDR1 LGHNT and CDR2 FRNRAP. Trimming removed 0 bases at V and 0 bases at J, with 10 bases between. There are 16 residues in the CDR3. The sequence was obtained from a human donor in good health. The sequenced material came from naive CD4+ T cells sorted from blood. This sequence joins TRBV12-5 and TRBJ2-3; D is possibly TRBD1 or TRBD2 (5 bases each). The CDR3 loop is CASGLVRGPSTDTQYF. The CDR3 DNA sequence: TGTGCTAGTGGTTTGGTTCGGGGACCTAGCACAGATACGCAGTATTTT.